This T cell receptor (beta chain) was observed in a study of shared clonotypes between healthy human individuals. Assay: immunoSEQ multiplex PCR; the TCRdb copy retains only in-frame clones and omits some. Here the sample spans some 2,000,000 clones, roughly 95% being singletons. This CDR3 is built from 14 residues. Germline V gene sequence: CDR1 ENHRY, CDR2 SYGVKD. Germline trimming cut 4 bases from V and 2 bases from J; bases unmatched to any gene: 5. The study's findings and limits: It was anticipated that sequencing depth would influence how many clonotypes donors shared.

With respect to this clone: The antigen is undetermined.

Material for sequencing was naive CD4+ T cells sorted from blood. The subset was: CD45RA+ positively selected. This chain links TRBV10-3 with TRBJ2-7; 7 positions match TRBD1. This sequence originates from a man between 18 and 35 years old in good health. CDR3 sequence reads: CAISGGGTTYEQYF. CDR3 nucleotides: TGTGCCATCAGTGGAGGGGGCACCACCTACGAGCAGTACTTC.